The following is a T cell receptor beta chain sequence with its context. Its target antigen remains unknown. The record has no base qualities; no much larger clone is one base away. The germline V gene specifies SGHRS as CDR1 and YFSETQ as CDR2. The CDR3 holds 15 amino acids from the cysteine to the phenylalanine. Kept here is only the CDR3 DNA, which spans 45 bases and is read in frame from base 1. The trim is 1 base for V and 5 bases for J, with a gap of 16 bases between the germline ends. A second Seattle source provided samples from volunteer blood donors who had recovered from COVID-19. Each collaborating institution followed its own protocols to collect whole blood in K2EDTA tubes. For TCRbeta analysis, collaborators shipped samples in one of three forms: frozen whole blood, isolated PBMCs, or DNA extracted from either of those sample types. This sample stems from a study of blood T cell repertoires in COVID-19 (TCRdb year 2020). Background on the whole study: The collaborator samples originated in the United States, Italy and Spain and spanned the acute and convalescent phases of COVID-19. The repertoires were made available in a free public database intended to serve as a resource for research on the immune response to SARS-CoV-2. The prospective study material was composed of cDNA or gDNA derived from T cells, B-cell-depleted T cells, or PBMCs. The samples were drawn from the first 160 participants of the ongoing ImmuneRACE study and from 1,254 subjects provided by 6 global collaborators. Where available, HLA class I and class II types were obtained from metadata supplied by the sample provider rather than from assay-based typing. Deeply sampled blood TCRbeta repertoires from subjects exposed to, actively infected with, or recovered from COVID-19 were included in the dataset. Sample metadata almost always included a de-identified subject ID, COVID-19 status, age in years and sex.

The immunoSEQ Assay, a bias-controlled multiplex PCR, was used to amplify TCRbeta CDR3 regions from genomic DNA. The published analysis was carried out like this. Within the assay, amplification of reference gene primers was used to estimate how many nucleated cells each sample contained. To quantify the absolute abundance of each unique TCRbeta CDR3 rearrangement, sequence reads were collapsed and filtered. For each sample, productive Simpson clonality was calculated as the square root of Simpson's diversity index across productive rearrangements. TCRdb mirrors the immuneACCESS table, restricted to in-frame sequences. Some clones are absent from its copies; in checked studies, under half trace to an unresolved V gene, and the reason for the others is unknown. The V and J calls and clone size were taken over from that table, and D and trimming were inferred from the DNA. The table for this sample lists some 230,000 clones; around four fifths of them were counted only once. Roughly 4.6% of the sample lies in the top ten.

Overall results and qualifications from the work: The quantity of clinical and demographic metadata differed by source and by participant and was supplied without curation.

The specimen was peripheral blood. The clonotype originates from a woman in her sixties or seventies who had recovered from COVID-19. Rearrangement joined TRBV5-1 to TRBJ2-7; a tentative D call is TRBD1 (5 bases match). The CDR3 protein sequence reads: CASSLTQGRLDEQYF. The nucleotide sequence is TGCGCCAGCAGCTTGACCCAGGGTCGCCTGGACGAGCAGTACTTC.